Sequencing of this T cell receptor beta chain was carried out in a study of shared clonotypes between healthy human individuals. Study findings and constraints: Though the depth was large, rarefaction showed that sorted-subset sequencing was incomplete. Sequencing depth was a factor that was expected to affect clonotype sharing among donors.

The CDR3 has 11 amino acids. Trimming shortened V by 1 base and J by 9 bases, and 4 bases separated the two germline ends. From germline, CDR1 is SGHAT and CDR2 FQNNGV. In regard to this clone: Its antigen is unknown.

In the original processing: As immunoSEQ supplied junction-only sequences (without quality scores), filtering differed. Measured with immunoSEQ multiplex PCR; TCRdb has only the in-frame clones, and not every one. V and J calls and clone size are given by that table; D and trimming were obtained from the DNA. The repertoire holds roughly 1,600,000 clones, with approximately 98.5% as singletons. The source of this sequence is a man aged 25 to 40 in good health. Sequenced input: naive CD4+ T cells sorted from blood. The sample's subset: CD45RA+ positively selected. J is TRBJ2-1 and V is TRBV11-2; D call uncertain. The CDR3 nucleotides read TGTGCCAGCAGCTTAGCCGGTGAGCAGTTCTTC. Its translation: CASSLAGEQFF.